One sample yielded the 24 T cell receptor beta chains listed below, sequenced in a study of CD8 T cells in Susac syndrome. The RNA, roughly 0.5 to 1 ug, was put through reverse transcription using random hexamers. MiXCR, applied by TCRdb to the immunoSEQ multiplex PCR reads, yields one record per CDR3 protein. The data hold 140,000 or so distinct CDR3 sequences, with around 96% observed a single time. The sequencing input was CD4+ T cells from PBMCs. These receptor sequences come from a human donor with multiple sclerosis.

This clonotype was detected a few times. V and J are TRBV13 and TRBJ2-7; no clear D. CDR1 PRHDT and CDR2 FYEKMQ come from the germline V gene (reference sequence). Trimming removed 3 bases from V and 9 bases from J, with 15 bases in between. The CDR3 runs to 13 residues. The CDR3 reads CASSLSPLNGQYF. CDR3 coding DNA: TGTGCCAGCAGCTTGTCGCCTTTAAACGGGCAGTACTTC.

As DNA, the CDR3 is TGTGCCGTATCCTCGGGCCCTGGCTACACCTTC. As protein: CAVSSGPGYTF. This chain uses TRBV7-7 with TRBJ1-2; D is unclear. The CDR3 has 11 residues. Germline assignment: CDR1 SSHAT and CDR2 FNYEAQ (reference sequence). Trimming shortened V by 11 bases and J by 7 bases, and 14 bases separated the two germline ends.

CDR3 coding DNA: TGCAGCGTTGAATGGGGAGAGACCCAGTACTTC. Its protein product is CSVEWGETQYF. This chain connects TRBV29-1 to TRBJ2-5; D is ambiguous. The CDR3 has 11 residues. The germline V gene has CDR1 SQVTM and CDR2 ANQGSEA. V dropped 2 bases and J dropped 4 bases, with 5 bases sitting between them.

CDR3 protein: CASSQVDAGHQFF. The CDR3 region has the DNA TGTGCCAGCAGCCAGGTTGACGCCGGCCATCAGTTCTTC. The rearrangement uses TRBV5-6 and TRBJ2-1; D is ambiguous. Germline CDR1 reads SGHDT; CDR2 reads YYEEEE. Trimming shortened V by 4 bases and J by 13 bases, and 18 bases separated the two germline ends. This CDR3 contains 13 residues.

V is TRBV7-6 and J is TRBJ1-2; D is uncertain. Between the trimmed V and J ends, which lost 5 bases and 6 bases, there was a span of 10 bases. Looked up from germline, CDR1 is SGHVS and CDR2 is FNYEAQ. The CDR3 is 12 residues long. The CDR3 sequence is CASSPDLNGYTF. The CDR3 bases are TGTGCCAGCAGCCCGGACTTAAATGGCTACACCTTC.

The chain combines TRBV5-6 with TRBJ2-7; TRBD2 might be the D (6 bases). The V gene lost 4 bases and the J gene lost 2 bases, with 16 bases spanning the gap. From germline, CDR1 is SGHDT and CDR2 YYEEEE. The CDR3 has 15 amino acids. CDR3 in DNA: TGTGCCAGCAGCGCGGGACCGTCGAATACCTACGAGCAGTACTTC. It yields the protein CASSAGPSNTYEQYF.

The chain carries TRBV9 and TRBJ2-3, with D perhaps TRBD2 (7 bases). V shed 4 bases and J shed 0 bases, with 12 bases lying between them. The CDR3 extends over 15 amino acids. Looked up from germline, CDR1 is SGDLS and CDR2 is YYNGEE. The CDR3, as DNA: TGTGCCAGCAGCCTAGCGGACAGTAGCACAGATACGCAGTATTTT. This translates into CASSLADSSTDTQYF.

This chain connects TRBV7-3 to TRBJ2-1; TRBD1 might be the D (6 bases). There are 15 residues in the CDR3. Germline values: CDR1 SGHTA, CDR2 FQGTGA. Trimming took 5 bases from V and 0 from J, leaving 11 bases between them. This chain's CDR3 is CASSPYRVSYNEQFF. The CDR3 coding sequence is TGTGCCAGCAGCCCGTACAGGGTCTCCTACAATGAGCAGTTCTTC. Full variable domain (outside the CDR3, taken from reference TRBV7-3 and TRBJ2-1): GAGVSQTPSNKVTEKGKYVELRCDPISGHTALYWYRQSLGQGPEFLIYFQGTGAADDSGLPNDRFFAVRPEGSVSTLKIQRTERGDSAVYLCASSPYRVSYNEQFFGPGTRLTVL.

This rearrangement joins TRBV29-1 to TRBJ2-7, with 8 bases aligning to TRBD1. V trimming: 4 bases; J trimming: 1 base; junction bases outside the gene matches: 3. Germline V gives CDR1 SQVTM, CDR2 ANQGSEA. This CDR3 comprises 13 residues. CDR3 bases: TGCAGCGTTGGACAGGGGTCATCCTACGAGCAGTACTTC. This gives the protein CSVGQGSSYEQYF.

The chain couples TRBV20-1 to TRBJ2-3, with 7 positions matching TRBD2. CDR3 length: 15 residues. Germline values: CDR1 DFQATT, CDR2 SNEGSKA (reference sequence). The V and J ends lost 0 bases and 6 bases, in that order; junction bases with no gene match: 9. The CDR3 DNA follows: TGCAGTGCTAGAGATCACGGGAGGTTCGCGGATACGCAGTATTTT. Encoded protein: CSARDHGRFADTQYF.

The chain carries TRBV20-1 and TRBJ2-1; TRBD2 might be the D (6 bases). V dropped 5 bases and J dropped 7 bases, with 15 bases sitting between them. The CDR3 loop spans 13 amino acids. Germline V gene sequence: CDR1 DFQATT, CDR2 SNEGSKA (reference sequence). The DNA for the CDR3 is TGCAGTGCTCCCACCCCGGGGAGGAATGAGCAGTTCTTC. It translates to CSAPTPGRNEQFF.

The CDR3 nucleotides read TGTGCCACCAGTGCCTTTACTAGCGGGGGGTTCGATGAGCAGTTCTTC. Translated: CATSAFTSGGFDEQFF. This chain uses TRBV24-1 with TRBJ2-1; 12 positions agree with TRBD2. From germline, CDR1 is KGHDR and CDR2 SFDVKD. V lost 5 bases and J lost 8; bases outside the gene matches: 9. This CDR3 contains 16 residues.

The chain links TRBV7-3 to TRBJ2-5; 7 bases are a match to TRBD2. With 3 bases clipped from V and 3 bases from J, the junction kept 4 bases outside the gene matches. Germline CDR1 reads SGHTA; CDR2 reads FQGTGA. The CDR3 extends over 14 amino acids. The CDR3 DNA follows: TGTGCCAGCAGCTTTAGAGCGGGAAAAGAGACCCAGTACTTC. Protein: CASSFRAGKETQYF.

DNA for the CDR3: TGTGCCAGCCTTCAAAGCGGGAGGCTGGGGGAGCAGTACTTC. Protein product: CASLQSGRLGEQYF. The chain carries TRBV12-3 or TRBV12-4 and TRBJ2-7; 9 nucleotides agree with TRBD2. The CDR3 has 14 amino acids. Unmatched junction bases numbered 12, after V lost 8 bases and J lost 7 bases.

The sample holds a few counts of this clonotype. The rearrangement links TRBV3-1 to TRBJ2-6; tentative D call: TRBD2 (6 bases). The CDR3 length is 15 residues. Per the germline V gene, CDR1 is LGHDT and CDR2 is YNNKEL (reference sequence). V lost 3 bases and J lost 1, with 7 bases in between. CDR3 residues: CASSQGGSGANVLTF. The CDR3 DNA follows: TGTGCCAGCAGCCAGGGGGGTTCTGGGGCCAACGTCCTGACTTTC.

The V call is TRBV15, the J call TRBJ2-7; a weak D match, TRBD2 (5 bases). The V and J ends lost 3 bases and 4 bases respectively, with 16 bases between them. Germline V gene data show CDR1 as LNHNV and CDR2 as YYDKDF (reference sequence). This CDR3 contains 15 residues. CDR3 DNA sequence: TGTGCCACCAGCAGCCTGATAGGACTCAGGTACGAGCAGTACTTC. Its protein product is CATSSLIGLRYEQYF.

In this sample, this clonotype turned up once. In nucleotides, the CDR3 is TGTGCCTCCCAGAGAGGGGACAGGGGTAATGAGCAGTTCTTC. This gives the protein CASQRGDRGNEQFF. The chain carries TRBV7-8 and TRBJ2-1, with TRBD1 matching 10 bases. V was clipped by 11 bases and J by 7 bases; unmatched bases: 11. CDR1 is SGHVS, CDR2 FQNEAQ, per germline. This CDR3 is built from 14 residues. Full variable domain (missing parts from reference TRBV7-8 and TRBJ2-1): GAGVSQSPRYKVAKRGQDVALRCDPISGHVSLFWYQQALGQGPEFLTYFQNEAQLDKSGLPSDRFFAERPEGSVSTLKIQRTQQEDSAVYLCASQRGDRGNEQFFGPGTRLTVL.

The V gene is TRBV5-1, the J gene TRBJ2-7; 10 bases are a match to TRBD1. Trimming at V came to 3 bases and at J to 10 bases, leaving 13 bases not matched to a gene. This CDR3 is built from 15 residues. The germline V gene encodes CDR1 SGHRS and CDR2 YFSETQ. The CDR3 DNA sequence: TGCGCCAGCAGCTCGGCGGGGACAGGGGTAACGGAACAGTACTTC. Translation: CASSSAGTGVTEQYF.

The rearrangement links TRBV10-3 to TRBJ2-1; 10 bases are a match to TRBD2. V dropped 8 bases and J dropped 6; count of bases not matched to a gene: 13. This CDR3 contains 16 residues. CDR1 is ENHRY, CDR2 SYGVKD, per germline. The CDR3 region is CAIPQPRLAGVNEQFF. For the CDR3, the DNA is TGTGCCATCCCGCAACCACGGCTAGCGGGAGTCAATGAGCAGTTCTTC.

The chain uses TRBV9 and TRBJ2-2, with TRBD2 as a possible D gene (6 bases). V was pared by 6 bases and J by 5 bases, with 14 bases between. Germline lookup yields CDR1 SGDLS and CDR2 YYNGEE. This CDR3 comprises 14 residues. CDR3 nucleotide sequence: TGTGCCAGCAATTGGGCGGAGGGGACCGGGGAGCTGTTTTTT. This gives the protein CASNWAEGTGELFF.

This clonotype was detected once. The V call is TRBV15, the J call TRBJ2-7; the D gene could be TRBD1 or TRBD2 (6 bases each). Germline values: CDR1 LNHNV, CDR2 YYDKDF (reference sequence). CDR3 length: 15 amino acids. With 0 bases removed from V and 6 bases from J, the gap between germline ends came to 15 bases. Written as DNA, the CDR3 is TGTGCCACCAGCAGAGATTGGAGGGGGGAAATCGAGCAGTACTTC. Encoded protein: CATSRDWRGEIEQYF.

This clonotype was detected only once. The chain uses TRBV9 and TRBJ1-5; the D gene is possibly TRBD1 (5 bases). V lost 4 bases and J lost 7, with 18 bases in between. Germline V gives CDR1 SGDLS, CDR2 YYNGEE. CDR3 length: 15 amino acids. CDR3 loop: CASSIGADSQQPQHF. The CDR3 DNA follows: TGTGCCAGCAGCATAGGGGCCGATTCCCAACAGCCCCAGCATTTT.

V is TRBV3-1 and J is TRBJ2-7, with 8 bases matching TRBD1. This CDR3 comprises 14 residues. The ends lost 8 bases at V and 4 bases at J; junction bases unmatched: 10. Germline V lookup: CDR1 LGHDT, CDR2 YNNKEL (reference sequence). The CDR3 sequence: CASRRADRAYEQYF. CDR3 bases: TGTGCCAGCCGCCGGGCGGACAGGGCGTACGAGCAGTACTTC.

The CDR3 protein is CSARDDREAFF. In nucleotides, the CDR3 is TGCAGTGCTAGAGATGACAGGGAAGCTTTCTTT. The chain employs TRBV20-1 and TRBJ1-1; TRBD1 is a possible D gene (6 bases). Germline lookup yields CDR1 DFQATT and CDR2 SNEGSKA (reference sequence). The V gene lost 0 bases and the J gene lost 8 bases, with 7 bases spanning the gap. The CDR3 is made up of 11 amino acids.